The 28 T cell receptor beta chains below were found in one sample sequenced in a study of blood T cell repertoires in COVID-19. Measured with immunoSEQ multiplex PCR; TCRdb has only the in-frame clones, and not every one. Of more than 300,000 clones listed, about 90% were seen once; the top ten hold around 7.9%. The specimen sequenced was peripheral blood. These receptors were collected from a woman in her seventies with COVID-19, enrolled during active disease.

This clone has only one observation. The J gene is TRBJ2-3, the V gene TRBV5-1, with D perhaps TRBD2 (5 bases). V lost 4 bases and J lost 0, with 18 bases in between. The CDR3 is 17 amino acids. Germline V CDR1 and CDR2: SGHRS, YFSETQ. The DNA for the CDR3 is TGCGCCAGCAGCCCTAGCCCGACGGCCCCTAGCACAGATACGCAGTATTTT. Its protein product is CASSPSPTAPSTDTQYF.

The chain carries TRBV6-6 and TRBJ2-7, with D possibly TRBD1 on 5 matching bases. V was trimmed by 2 bases and J by 6 bases, leaving 14 bases between them. The CDR3 contains 14 residues. Germline loops: CDR1 MNHNY, CDR2 SVGAGI (reference sequence). CDR3 sequence reads: CASSYQGSGTEQYF. The CDR3, as DNA: TGTGCCAGCAGTTACCAGGGATCGGGTACCGAGCAGTACTTC.

There are a few counts of this clone. The rearrangement joins TRBV19 to TRBJ1-1, with TRBD1 matching over 7 bases. In germline, CDR1 is LNHDA, CDR2 SQIVND (reference sequence). Trimming took 3 bases from V and 0 from J; bases not matched to a gene: 10. This CDR3 comprises 17 residues. CDR3 nucleotide sequence: TGTGCCAGTAGTATGAAGATCGTGGGACAGATGAACACTGAAGCTTTCTTT. It translates to CASSMKIVGQMNTEAFF.

V and J are TRBV28 and TRBJ1-2; D is unclear. The germline V and J ends were trimmed by 5 bases and 3 bases, with 7 bases remaining between them. This CDR3 is 12 amino acids long. CDR1 MDHEN and CDR2 SYDVKM come from the germline V gene. The CDR3 sequence is CASSHPDYGYTF. For the CDR3, the DNA is TGTGCCAGCAGTCATCCGGACTATGGCTACACCTTC.

V is TRBV23-1 and J is TRBJ1-5; D gene ambiguous. TRBV23-1 is treated as an ORF (open reading frame) with a function not yet certain. V was cut by 5 bases and J by 15 bases, with 11 bases left in between. CDR3 length: 10 residues. The CDR3 spells CASSEPPVHF. For the CDR3, the DNA is TGCGCCAGCAGTGAACCCCCGGTGCATTTT.

With regard to this clone: Other DNA sequences in this sample translate to the same CDR3. The chain has TRBV7-9 and TRBJ2-7, with D perhaps TRBD2 (6 bases). Germline CDR1 and CDR2: SEHNR and FQNEAQ (reference sequence). V lost 9 bases, J lost 2 bases, and 17 bases lay in between. The CDR3 loop spans 14 amino acids. In DNA form, the CDR3 reads TGTGCCAGTAGCCCTGGGACTCGTCCCTACGAGCAGTACTTC. Translating gives CASSPGTRPYEQYF. Supplemented by reference TRBV7-9 and TRBJ2-7, the full variable domain reads DTGVSQNPRHKITKRGQNVTFRCDPISEHNRLYWYRQTLGQGPEFLTYFQNEAQLEKSRLLSDRFSAERPKGSFSTLEIQRTEQGDSAMYLCASSPGTRPYEQYFGPGTRLTVT.

The CDR3 reads CASSSWRETQYF. Written as DNA, the CDR3 is TGTGCCAGCAGCTCGTGGAGAGAGACCCAGTACTTC. The chain links TRBV7-9 to TRBJ2-5; no reliable D call. The germline V and J ends were trimmed by 4 bases and 4 bases, with 7 bases remaining between them. The CDR3 sequence is 12 residues long. Germline assignment: CDR1 SEHNR and CDR2 FQNEAQ (reference sequence).

This rearrangement joins TRBV7-8 to TRBJ1-2, with TRBD1 as a possible D gene (5 bases). CDR1 and CDR2 from the germline V gene are SGHVS and FQNEAQ. The CDR3 totals 15 residues. Trimming stripped 5 bases from V and 1 base from J, with 14 bases between. CDR3 bases: TGTGCCAGCAGCGATCAGGGAAGTGGTAACTATGGCTACACCTTC. Protein product: CASSDQGSGNYGYTF.

The gene calls are TRBV7-8 and TRBJ2-2; TRBD2 aligns across 7 bases. Per the germline V gene, CDR1 is SGHVS and CDR2 is FQNEAQ. J gave up 7 bases and V 5 bases, and 13 bases lay outside the gene matches. This CDR3 is 16 amino acids long. The CDR3 sequence is CASSPQTLWGGGELFF. The CDR3 nucleotides are TGTGCCAGCAGCCCTCAAACCTTGTGGGGGGGCGGGGAGCTGTTTTTT. The full variable domain, with the rest looked up from reference TRBV7-8 and TRBJ2-2, is GAGVSQSPRYKVAKRGQDVALRCDPISGHVSLFWYQQALGQGPEFLTYFQNEAQLDKSGLPSDRFFAERPEGSVSTLKIQRTQQEDSAVYLCASSPQTLWGGGELFFGEGSRLTVL.

CDR3 sequence reads: CASSFTGGYEQYF. CDR3 in DNA: TGTGCCAGCAGTTTCACGGGTGGATACGAGCAGTACTTC. The chain combines TRBV27 with TRBJ2-7; D gene ambiguous. Looked up from germline, CDR1 is MNHEY and CDR2 is SMNVEV (reference sequence). Trimming left V 3 bases short and J 4 bases short, with 10 bases between. The CDR3 runs 13 residues.

The rearrangement joins TRBV6-2 or TRBV6-3 to TRBJ1-2; 10 bases are shared with TRBD1. CDR1 is MNHEY and CDR2 is SVGEGT in the germline V gene. This CDR3 is built from 14 residues. The V gene end was trimmed by 6 bases and the J gene end by 6 bases; junction bases not matched to a gene: 7. CDR3 bases: TGTGCCAGCAGCCCCCCGGGACAGGGGCATGGCTACACCTTC. Protein sequence: CASSPPGQGHGYTF.

The CDR3 bases are TGCGCCAGCAGCCAAGATGGCGGGGGGGTAAAAGAGCAGTACTTC. Its translation: CASSQDGGGVKEQYF. The chain joins TRBV4-1 to TRBJ2-7, with 9 bases identical to TRBD2. V shed 0 bases and J 7 bases; nucleotides not matched to a gene: 7. Germline CDR1 and CDR2: MGHRA and YSYEKL. This CDR3 has 15 amino acids.

Here the CDR3 reads CASSATGWGYEQYF. The CDR3 nucleotides are TGCGCCAGCAGTGCAACAGGGTGGGGTTACGAGCAGTACTTC. The rearrangement joins TRBV5-1 to TRBJ2-7; possibly TRBD1 for D (6 bases). V dropped 5 bases and J dropped 4 bases, with 16 bases sitting between them. Germline-derived CDR1 and CDR2 are SGHRS and YFSETQ. This CDR3 spans 14 amino acids. Using reference TRBV5-1 and TRBJ2-7 for the parts outside the CDR3, the full variable domain is KAGVTQTPRYLIKTRGQQVTLSCSPISGHRSVSWYQQTPGQGLQFLFEYFSETQRNKGNFPGRFSGRQFSNSRSEMNVSTLELGDSALYLCASSATGWGYEQYFGPGTRLTVT.

The chain carries TRBV5-4 and TRBJ1-2; D is undetermined. Trimming took 0 bases from V and 4 from J, leaving 10 bases between them. Germline V gene lookup returns CDR1 SGHNT and CDR2 YYREEE (reference sequence). CDR3 size: 14 residues. The CDR3 bases are TGTGCCAGCAGCTTGGCCACAGTATCCTATGGCTACACCTTC. Translation: CASSLATVSYGYTF.

Regarding this clone: This specimen includes other DNA sequences encoding the same CDR3. The chain recombines TRBV7-3 with TRBJ1-3; weak D call: TRBD1 (5 bases). CDR1 and CDR2 from the germline V gene are SGHTA and FQGTGA. The CDR3 extends over 14 amino acids. V was clipped by 2 bases and J by 2 bases, with 7 bases between them. The CDR3: CASSLGGTGNTIYF. CDR3 bases: TGTGCCAGCAGCTTAGGGGGGACTGGAAACACCATATATTTT.

The V and J genes are TRBV6-5 and TRBJ1-1; the D gene is possibly TRBD1 (5 bases). V dropped 7 bases and J dropped 6 bases, with 9 bases sitting between them. The germline V gene encodes CDR1 MNHEY and CDR2 SVGAGI. The length of the CDR3 is 11 residues. Here the CDR3 DNA reads TGTGCCAGCACTAAAGGGGCTGAAGCTTTCTTT. Translating it yields CASTKGAEAFF.

The J gene is TRBJ1-2, the V gene TRBV27; D possibly corresponds to TRBD1 (5 bases). With 5 bases removed from V and 4 bases from J, the gap between germline ends came to 17 bases. CDR3 length equals 15 residues. CDR1 and CDR2 from the germline V gene are MNHEY and SMNVEV (reference sequence). In DNA form, the CDR3 reads TGTGCCAGCAGTCCGCCGGGGGGGGTACCCTATGGCTACACCTTC. It yields the protein CASSPPGGVPYGYTF.

This clone was observed a handful of times. V and J are TRBV6-1 and TRBJ1-2; D perhaps matches TRBD1 (6 bases). The CDR3 consists of 15 residues. V was cut by 2 bases and J by 8 bases, with 18 bases left in between. Germline V gene data show CDR1 as MNHNS and CDR2 as SASEGT. Written as DNA, the CDR3 is TGTGCCAGCAGTGAATTCACACAGGGTCGTGGAGGCTACACCTTC. It specifies CASSEFTQGRGGYTF.

The V call is TRBV7-2, the J call TRBJ1-1; the D gene is possibly TRBD1 (6 bases). CDR1 is SGHTA, CDR2 FQGNSA, per germline. The CDR3 spans 14 residues. V shed 5 bases and J shed 6 bases, with 16 bases lying between them. The CDR3 reads CASSPLRGASEAFF. The CDR3 coding sequence is TGTGCCAGCAGCCCGCTCCGGGGGGCTTCTGAAGCTTTCTTT.

The chain employs TRBV5-1 and TRBJ2-1; TRBD1 aligns across 8 bases. V lost 0 bases, J lost 5 bases, and 13 bases stayed unmatched. Germline lookup yields CDR1 SGHRS and CDR2 YFSETQ. This CDR3 region has 18 residues. The CDR3 bases are TGCGCCAGCAGCTTGGGATCTTGGGGACAGGCCCCGGACAATGAGCAGTTCTTC. Translated, it gives CASSLGSWGQAPDNEQFF.

V usage is TRBV19 and J usage is TRBJ2-1; the D gene is possibly TRBD1 (5 bases). The CDR3 extends over 15 amino acids. From germline, CDR1 is LNHDA and CDR2 SQIVND (reference sequence). V was pared by 7 bases and J by 4 bases, with 17 bases between. This CDR3 reads CASTPSGIVYNEQFF. In DNA form, the CDR3 reads TGTGCCAGTACTCCATCAGGGATAGTATACAATGAGCAGTTCTTC.

The chain couples TRBV5-1 to TRBJ2-7; 11 bases are a match to TRBD2. V gave up 3 bases and J gave up 1 base; unmatched junction bases: 6. This CDR3 contains 16 residues. CDR1 is SGHRS and CDR2 is YFSETQ in the germline V gene. The CDR3 nucleotides are TGCGCCAGCAGCTCGGGCACTAGCGGGGGATCCTACGAGCAGTACTTC. Residues: CASSSGTSGGSYEQYF.

The rearrangement links TRBV2 to TRBJ1-6; D ambiguous. Germline V gives CDR1 SNHLY, CDR2 FYNNEI. This CDR3 has 14 residues. Trimming removed 1 base at V and 5 bases at J, with 6 bases between. CDR3 nucleotides: TGTGCCAGCAGTGAAGAACAGAATAATTCACCCCTCCACTTT. It yields the protein CASSEEQNNSPLHF.

The gene calls are TRBV24-1 and TRBJ2-3; 12 bases agree with TRBD2. CDR3 length: 22 residues. After removal of 1 base from V and 0 bases from J, the junction contained 16 bases not matched to a gene. Germline V gene sequence: CDR1 KGHDR, CDR2 SFDVKD. The CDR3 sequence: CATSDLGMTSGGPDTSTDTQYF. The CDR3 DNA follows: TGTGCCACCAGTGATTTAGGGATGACTAGCGGGGGCCCAGACACTAGCACAGATACGCAGTATTTT.

This chain uses TRBV27 with TRBJ2-5; 8 bases fit TRBD2. The trim removed 7 bases at V and 2 bases at J, leaving 6 bases unmatched. The CDR3 consists of 14 residues. Germline V gene sequence: CDR1 MNHEY, CDR2 SMNVEV (reference sequence). Here the CDR3 DNA reads TGTGCCAGCAAGATACTAGCGGCTCAAGAGACCCAGTACTTC. Translation: CASKILAAQETQYF.

V usage is TRBV5-1 and J usage is TRBJ2-3; TRBD1 matches 9 bases. Trimming at V came to 4 bases and at J to 3 bases, leaving 6 bases not matched to a gene. This CDR3 region has 15 residues. Per germline, CDR1 SGHRS and CDR2 YFSETQ. The CDR3 coding sequence is TGCGCCAGCAGCCCCCAAGGGACAGGGACAGATACGCAGTATTTT. Protein: CASSPQGTGTDTQYF.

The V and J genes are TRBV12-5 and TRBJ1-1; D unclear. Trimming pared 6 bases from V and 0 bases from J, leaving 5 bases between. Looked up from germline, CDR1 is LGHNT and CDR2 is FRNRAP. This CDR3 contains 12 residues. DNA of the CDR3: TGTGCTAGTGGCAACATGAACACTGAAGCTTTCTTT. Protein: CASGNMNTEAFF.

This chain joins TRBV9 and TRBJ2-2; a weak D match, TRBD2 (7 bases). V was clipped by 6 bases and J by 3 bases, with 15 bases between them. Germline values: CDR1 SGDLS, CDR2 YYNGEE. This CDR3 is built from 15 residues. The CDR3 loop reads CASTLGGADTGELFF. CDR3 nucleotide sequence: TGTGCCAGCACCCTAGGGGGGGCGGACACCGGGGAGCTGTTTTTT.